This T cell receptor (beta chain) was found in a study of CD8+ T cells in alopecia areata (dated by TCRdb to the late 2010s). Looking at the study overall: The treated patients, all with moderate-to-severe alopecia areata, were enrolled in an open-label pilot trial of oral tofacitinib given at 5 to 10 mg twice daily. Biopsies were taken from tofacitinib-treated patients at baseline and at 4 and 24 weeks of treatment, and a later scalp biopsy was taken in several of the tofacitinib-treated patients. TCRbeta CDR3 regions were amplified by immunoSEQ multiplex PCR with 35 Vbeta forward and 13 Jbeta reverse primers. Scalp tissue and sorted CD4+ and CD8+ peripheral blood T cells from patchy and totalis/universalis alopecia areata patients and from healthy controls were covered by human TCRbeta sequencing. The RNA source kit depended on sample type: the PAXgene miRNA kit for fixed scalp, the miRNeasy kit for PBMCs, and the RNeasy kit for mouse skin. For the treated patients, the SALT score, which quantifies what percentage of scalp surface area is affected, served as the measure of disease severity. Scalp clonality was compared across normal scalp (n=4), patchy alopecia areata scalp (n=8), and alopecia totalis/universalis scalp (n=8). Patients received tofacitinib for 6 to 18 months and were then followed off drug for 6 months to check for delayed response and recurrence. The study used high-throughput TCRbeta sequencing to examine T cell clonal expansion in alopecia areata, in both the C3H/HeJ mouse model and human patients. Broader findings and caveats from the paper: During tofacitinib treatment, many expanded lesional clones stuck around in both scalp and blood, and this persistence may partly explain why relapse happens after treatment is stopped. Shared TCR sequences between patients were less evident than in mice, which may be partly attributable to HLA diversity in the patient population. With tofacitinib, both scalp clonality and the number of expanded CD8+ clones among the top 100 scalp clones went down significantly. The treated cohort was small, with a single nonresponder, so links between baseline CD8+ expansion and response need larger studies. Lesional scalp, especially in alopecia totalis/universalis, showed higher clonality and more expanded CD8+ clones than normal scalp, suggesting antigenic drive. Scalp TCR repertoire analysis is complicated because resident alphabeta T cells in normal human skin are also sequenced, whereas mouse skin is dominated by gammadelta T cells.

Only a few counts were recorded for this clone. What antigen it recognizes has not been identified. Nothing much larger sits one base from this clone, and base qualities are not available. What the treatment or condition label conveys for this sample: oral pan-JAK inhibitor, 5-10 mg twice daily. From alopecia areata patients, peripheral blood was collected along with lesional scalp punch biopsies. PBMCs were isolated by density centrifugation and stained for CD3, CD4 and CD8, and CD4+ and CD8+ T cells were sorted on a FACSAria. After removal of 3 bases from V and 0 bases from J, the junction retains 12 bases not matched to a gene. Sequences SQVTM (CDR1) and ANQGSEA (CDR2) are obtained from the germline V gene. The CDR3 runs 17 residues from the cysteine to the phenylalanine. This entry keeps only the CDR3 DNA: 51 bases, framed from base 1. Library preparation was by the immunoSEQ multiplex PCR assay. For TCR sequencing, RNA was extracted from every sample and reverse transcribed into cDNA to serve as template. First-strand cDNA was synthesized with SuperScript III using a 2:1 mix of oligo-dT and random hexamers. A synthetic immune receptor repertoire was used to measure amplification bias, and any remaining bias was corrected computationally. Per the source publication's procedure: Raw reads were preprocessed to remove errors, and CDR3 was defined according to IMGT conventions as the region from the conserved cysteine to phenylalanine. Clonality was calculated as 1 minus Shannon entropy normalized by log2 of the number of productive unique TCRs. Scalp TCRbeta sequences were cross-referenced with sorted blood CD4 and CD8 repertoires so that the CD4 or CD8 identity of scalp clones could be inferred. TCRdb took over this immuneACCESS table, retaining in-frame rearrangements with V and J assigned. Such tables are incomplete; in checked studies, under half of the missing clones stem from an unresolved V gene, and the remainder is unexplained. The V and J calls and clone size were taken over from that table, and D and trimming were inferred from the DNA. Counted in this sample were about 200,000 clones; about two fifths of them appeared once. Around 0.48% of the sample belongs to the ten largest clones.

This receptor chain uses TRBV29-1 and TRBJ1-1, with 8 middle bases fitting TRBD1. This TCR derives from a human donor with alopecia areata. The starting material was CD4+ T cells sorted from blood, obtained between weeks 30 and 35, from a patient treated with tofacitinib. The CDR3 reads CSVDRQDRGALNTEAFF. The nucleotide sequence is TGCAGCGTTGACCGCCAAGACAGGGGCGCCCTGAACACTGAAGCTTTCTTT.